This T cell receptor (beta chain) was profiled in a study of metastatic and nonmetastatic thyroid tumors. At least ten counts were recorded for this clone. TCRdb re-called the PCR reads through MiXCR. The repertoire holds approximately 86,000 clones, with about 12% as singletons. This CDR3 has 19 amino acids. CDR1 is DFQATT and CDR2 is SNEGSKA in the germline V gene (reference sequence). The V segment lost 6 bases and the J segment 5 bases; nucleotides outside the gene matches: 24. Thyroid surgery was preceded by no treatment in any patient. The sample was tumor tissue. The receptor was derived from a female donor with papillary thyroid cancer or a benign thyroid nodule (not recorded which). Some clones in this sample may be carry-over from other donors' samples. The chain combines TRBV20-1 with TRBJ2-3; TRBD2 matches 9 bases. The CDR3 DNA follows: TGCAGTGCGGGAAGAATCGAATCCATTGGCGGGAGGGTCGTAGATACGCAGTATTTT. This gives the protein CSAGRIESIGGRVVDTQYF.